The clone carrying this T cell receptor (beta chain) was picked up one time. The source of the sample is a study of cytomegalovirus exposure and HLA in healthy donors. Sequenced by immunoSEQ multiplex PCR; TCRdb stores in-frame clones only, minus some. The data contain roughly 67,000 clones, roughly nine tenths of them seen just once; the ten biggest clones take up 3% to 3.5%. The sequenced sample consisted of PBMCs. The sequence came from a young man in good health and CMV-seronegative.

DNA of the CDR3: TGCGCCAGCAGATCCTCGACAGGGACTAGCGGGAGTCGGTACAATGAGCAGTTCTTC. Protein product: CASRSSTGTSGSRYNEQFF. The chain joins TRBV10-1 to TRBJ2-1; 14 bases fit TRBD2. The J segment lost 4 bases and the V segment lost 6 bases, leaving 14 bases of the junction unmatched. From germline, CDR1 is WNHNN and CDR2 SYGVQD (reference sequence). There are 19 residues in the CDR3.